These 29 T cell receptor beta chains originate from one sample sequenced in a study of blood T cells in healthy people across ages. A J-beta primer mix and a sample-barcoded 5' primer were used in a second PCR of about 7 to 12 cycles. TCRdb reprocessed the 5' RACE reads with MiXCR, giving one entry per CDR3 protein. The sample has some 900,000 distinct CDR3 sequences; around 28% are singletons. Sequences were obtained from blood. These receptors came from a woman over 75 in good health.

This clonotype has just a few counts. This chain uses TRBV15 with TRBJ1-1; possibly TRBD1 for D (5 bases). The CDR3 totals 14 residues. Germline CDR1 is LNHNV and CDR2 is YYDKDF (reference sequence). Trimming stripped 0 bases from V and 5 bases from J, with 10 bases between. The CDR3 region is CATSRESGLTEAFF. The CDR3 bases are TGTGCCACCAGCAGAGAGTCAGGGTTAACTGAAGCTTTCTTT. Supplemented by reference TRBV15 and TRBJ1-1, the full variable domain reads DAMVIQNPRYQVTQFGKPVTLSCSQTLNHNVMYWYQQKSSQAPKLLFHYYDKDFNNEADTPDNFQSRRPNTSFCFLDIRSPGLGDTAMYLCATSRESGLTEAFFGQGTRLTVV.

The rearrangement joins TRBV6-5 to TRBJ2-7, with a weak D call TRBD2 (6 bases). Trimming took 7 bases from V and 3 from J, leaving 13 bases between them. The CDR3 has 13 amino acids. Germline V CDR1 and CDR2: MNHEY, SVGAGI. The CDR3 region is CASNSRGLYEQYF. The CDR3 nucleotides read TGTGCCAGCAACTCACGGGGACTCTACGAGCAGTACTTC.

The genes are TRBV7-8 and TRBJ1-6; 7 positions agree with TRBD1. V was pared by 5 bases and J by 5 bases, with 3 bases of the junction left unmatched. CDR1 is SGHVS, CDR2 FQNEAQ, per germline. The CDR3 sequence is 14 residues long. CDR3 DNA sequence: TGTGCCAGCAGCCCACAGGGGCATAATTCACCCCTCCACTTT. Protein sequence: CASSPQGHNSPLHF.

In its sample, this clonotype was seen a few times. The genes are TRBV7-2 and TRBJ2-5; tentative D call: TRBD2 (6 bases). The CDR3 spans 12 residues. With 1 base removed from V and 11 bases from J, the gap between germline ends came to 11 bases. Germline CDR1 reads SGHTA; CDR2 reads FQGNSA. Written as DNA, the CDR3 is TGTGCCAGCAGCTTAGATTGGCGGGAACAGTACTTC. Translation gives CASSLDWREQYF.

This clonotype was seen ten or more times. The rearrangement links TRBV7-9 to TRBJ2-7; TRBD2 agrees at 10 bases. This CDR3 region has 15 residues. Trimming cost V 5 bases and J 0 bases; bases outside gene matches: 4. In germline, CDR1 is SEHNR, CDR2 FQNEAQ (reference sequence). The CDR3 DNA reads as TGTGCCAGCAGCGCTACTAGCGGGGACTCCTACGAGCAGTACTTC. This encodes CASSATSGDSYEQYF. Based on the CDR3 plus reference TRBV7-9 and TRBJ2-7, the full variable domain is DTGVSQNPRHKITKRGQNVTFRCDPISEHNRLYWYRQTLGQGPEFLTYFQNEAQLEKSRLLSDRFSAERPKGSFSTLEIQRTEQGDSAMYLCASSATSGDSYEQYFGPGTRLTVT.

This clonotype showed up just a few times. The chain couples TRBV4-3 to TRBJ1-5, with D possibly TRBD1 on 6 matching bases. Per germline, CDR1 LGHNA and CDR2 YSLEER. The ends were cut back, 2 bases at V and 4 bases at J, with 21 bases in the middle. This CDR3 spans 18 amino acids. As DNA, the CDR3 is TGCGCCAGCAGCCAACATTTAAGCCTCGGACAGATAAATCAGCCCCAGCATTTT. Residues: CASSQHLSLGQINQPQHF.

This chain uses TRBV20-1 with TRBJ1-3; D perhaps matches TRBD1 (5 bases). The CDR3 has 14 amino acids. Deletions cut 1 base from V and 1 base from J, with 8 bases between. Looked up from germline, CDR1 is DFQATT and CDR2 is SNEGSKA (reference sequence). DNA of the CDR3: TGCAGTGCTAGAGTAGGGGTTTCTGGAAACACCATATATTTT. This sequence encodes CSARVGVSGNTIYF.

CDR3 residues: CSVGRSNQPQHF. CDR3 DNA sequence: TGCAGCGTCGGACGGAGCAATCAGCCCCAGCATTTT. The chain is built from TRBV29-1 and TRBJ1-5; no reliable D call. CDR1 is SQVTM and CDR2 is ANQGSEA in the germline V gene. The CDR3 sequence is 12 residues long. With 6 bases removed from V and 1 base from J, the gap between germline ends came to 7 bases.

This clonotype has only one observation. A read error may be the cause here, since a much bigger clone is one base away. The chain has TRBV28 and TRBJ2-1, with 7 bases that match TRBD2. Germline V CDR1 and CDR2: MDHEN, SYDVKM. The CDR3 covers 16 residues. CDR3 coding DNA: TGTGCCAGCAGTAAACCCCAGCGGGGCCCCTACAATGAGCAGTTGTTC. It translates to CASSKPQRGPYNEQLF.

A word on this clonotype: A read error is possible here, since a much larger clone lies one base away. The rearrangement links TRBV10-3 to TRBJ2-3; 11 nucleotides agree with TRBD2. J was trimmed by 6 bases and V by 3 bases; bases with no gene match: 11. CDR3 length: 17 amino acids. Germline V gene lookup returns CDR1 ENHRY and CDR2 SYGVKD. CDR3 DNA: TGTGCCATCAGTGACCTGGTTAGCGGGAGGGCCGTGGATACGCAGTATTTT. It specifies CAISDLVSGRAVDTQYF.

This chain links TRBV7-2 with TRBJ2-7, with 11 nucleotides matching TRBD1. The assigned J gene may be wrong: the sequence end matches TRBJ2-5 better. The CDR3 runs to 17 residues. Germline-derived CDR1 and CDR2 are SGHTA and FQGNSA. CDR3: CASSLAPWTGGGETQYF. The CDR3 DNA follows: TGTGCCAGCAGCTTAGCGCCTTGGACAGGGGGCGGTGAGACCCAGTACTTC.

At least ten counts were recorded for this clonotype. This chain links TRBV7-2 with TRBJ2-4; a weak D match, TRBD1 (5 bases). From germline, CDR1 is SGHTA and CDR2 FQGNSA. The CDR3 runs 13 residues. V was clipped by 5 bases and J by 13 bases, with 18 bases between them. The CDR3 sequence is CASSPRTIGPQYF. The CDR3 DNA follows: TGTGCCAGCAGCCCCCGGACAATAGGACCCCAGTACTTC.

With regard to this clonotype: One base away lies a much larger clone, so this may be a sequencing read error. V and J are TRBV7-9 and TRBJ2-3; D is uncertain. There are 13 residues in the CDR3. CDR1 SEHNR and CDR2 FQNEAQ come from the germline V gene (reference sequence). This CDR3 reads CASSFAVTDAQYF. CDR3 DNA sequence: TGTGCCAGCAGCTTCGCAGTCACAGATGCGCAGTATTTT.

The sample holds a few counts of this clonotype. The chain carries TRBV12-3 or TRBV12-4 and TRBJ2-2, with D perhaps TRBD1 or TRBD2 (5 bases each). The CDR3 runs 16 residues. V shed 4 bases and J shed 0 bases, with 12 bases lying between them. In DNA form, the CDR3 reads TGTGCCAGCAGTTCGGTGGGACGGGCGAACACCGGGGAGCTGTTTTTT. Its translation: CASSSVGRANTGELFF.

In its sample, this clonotype was seen many times. The rearrangement uses TRBV20-1 and TRBJ2-7; maybe TRBD1 (6 bases). Germline CDR1 and CDR2: DFQATT and SNEGSKA (reference sequence). This CDR3 contains 12 residues. V was clipped by 6 bases and J by 3 bases, with 12 bases between them. CDR3 sequence: CSAPQGFYEQYF. The CDR3 DNA reads TGCAGTGCCCCACAGGGATTCTACGAGCAGTACTTC.

The chain has TRBV18 and TRBJ1-1; D unresolved. V lost 3 bases and J lost 10, with 12 bases in between. This CDR3 region has 12 residues. From germline, CDR1 is KGHSH and CDR2 LQKENI. CDR3: CASSPVRAGAFF. CDR3 coding DNA: TGTGCCAGCTCACCCGTACGGGCGGGAGCTTTCTTT.

Points on this clonotype: Since no conserved phenylalanine or tryptophan closes the CDR3, a read error is the likely cause. The CDR3 reads CASSHQGTDTQYL. The CDR3 DNA is TGTGCTAGCAGCCACCAGGGCACAGATACGCAGTATTTG. The V gene is TRBV13, the J gene TRBJ2-3; D uncertain. CDR1 is PRHDT, CDR2 FYEKMQ, per germline (reference sequence). This CDR3 is 13 amino acids long.

This clonotype was recorded a few times. This chain connects TRBV20-1 to TRBJ2-5, with 12 bases that match TRBD1. CDR1 and CDR2 (germline): DFQATT, SNEGSKA (reference sequence). The CDR3 extends over 14 amino acids. V was pared by 3 bases and J by 5 bases, with 4 bases of the junction left unmatched. The CDR3 region is CSASGTGGRETQYF. The CDR3 bases are TGCAGTGCTAGCGGGACAGGGGGCCGGGAGACCCAGTACTTC.

The chain couples TRBV19 to TRBJ1-1; the match to TRBD1 covers 7 bases. The CDR3 contains 14 residues. V dropped 7 bases and J dropped 3; count of bases not matched to a gene: 8. Germline assignment: CDR1 LNHDA and CDR2 SQIVND (reference sequence). The CDR3 DNA reads as TGTGCCAGTATAGGGACAGAGACTCACACTGAAGCTTTCTTT. It specifies CASIGTETHTEAFF.

A word on this clonotype: The junction differs from germline at one of its ends, possibly a read error. The chain couples TRBV28 to TRBJ2-1; D unresolved. Germline loops: CDR1 MDHEN, CDR2 SYDVKM. The CDR3 totals 14 residues. Here the CDR3 reads CASRLSVSNGEQFF. The CDR3 nucleotides are TGTGCCAGCAGGTTATCGGTCTCCAATGGTGAGCAGTTCTTC.

There are a few counts of this clonotype. At one boundary the junction diverges from the germline segment, which might be a read error. The V gene is TRBV15, the J gene TRBJ1-4; 7 bases are shared with TRBD1. Germline V gives CDR1 LNHNV, CDR2 YYDKDF (reference sequence). This CDR3 is built from 15 residues. In nucleotides, the CDR3 is TGTGCCACCAGCAGAGGAGGGGGCACTAATGAAAAACGGTTTTTT. It is translated as CATSRGGGTNEKRFF. Variable domain in full (rest from reference TRBV15 and TRBJ1-4): DAMVIQNPRYQVTQFGKPVTLSCSQTLNHNVMYWYQQKSSQAPKLLFHYYDKDFNNEADTPDNFQSRRPNTSFCFLDIRSPGLGDTAMYLCATSRGGGTNEKRFFGSGTQLSVL.

This clonotype was seen repeatedly, ten times or more. The rearrangement uses TRBV29-1 and TRBJ1-1; D is undetermined. Germline CDR1 SQVTM, CDR2 ANQGSEA. The CDR3 extends over 10 amino acids. V shed 7 bases and J shed 1 base, with 4 bases lying between them. In nucleotides, the CDR3 is TGCAGCGGAGAGAACACTGAAGCTTTCTTT. Encoded protein: CSGENTEAFF.

There are many counts of this clonotype. The V and J genes are TRBV6-5 and TRBJ1-2; D unresolved. Between the trimmed V and J ends, which lost 0 bases and 4 bases, there was a span of 15 bases. This CDR3 contains 16 residues. CDR1 MNHEY and CDR2 SVGAGI come from the germline V gene. The CDR3 here is CASSYSSQVDRYGYTF. The CDR3 DNA sequence: TGTGCCAGCAGTTACTCGAGTCAGGTGGATCGCTATGGCTACACCTTC.

This clonotype was observed a handful of times. The chain employs TRBV20-1 and TRBJ2-1, with 10 bases identical to TRBD2. CDR3 length: 15 residues. The V segment lost 0 bases and the J segment 9 bases; nucleotides outside the gene matches: 8. The germline gives CDR1 DFQATT, CDR2 SNEGSKA (reference sequence). The CDR3 coding sequence is TGCAGTGCTAGAGATGAATTAGCGGGGGGCGGTGAGCAGTTCTTC. Translation: CSARDELAGGGEQFF.

For this clonotype: A read error is possible here, since a much larger clone lies one base away. The chain carries TRBV18 and TRBJ2-3; TRBD1 matches at 7 bases. There are 15 residues in the CDR3. CDR1 is KGHSH, CDR2 LQKENI, per germline. The CDR3 bases are TGTGCCGGCTCACCGACAGGGATTGGCACAGATACGCAGTATTTT. Amino acids: CAGSPTGIGTDTQYF.

At least ten counts were recorded for this clonotype. Here the CDR3 reads CASSYSLNEGYTF. The CDR3, as DNA: TGTGCCAGCAGTTACTCCCTCAACGAAGGCTACACCTTC. The genes are TRBV6-6 and TRBJ1-2; D unclear. V lost 0 bases and J 8 bases, leaving 10 bases between the germline ends. The V gene's germline CDR1 is MNHNY and CDR2 SVGAGI (reference sequence). This CDR3 is 13 amino acids long.

This clonotype was found many times. The chain recombines TRBV15 with TRBJ2-1, with a weak D call TRBD2 (6 bases). Germline V gene lookup returns CDR1 LNHNV and CDR2 YYDKDF (reference sequence). The CDR3 runs to 16 residues. Deletions cut 0 bases from V and 1 base from J, with 10 bases between. The CDR3 nucleotides are TGTGCCACCAGCAGAGACGCGGGGTCTTCCTACAATGAGCAGTTCTTC. Amino acids: CATSRDAGSSYNEQFF.

This clonotype has just a few counts. A much larger clone differs from this one at a single base, so this may be a read error. The chain combines TRBV7-9 with TRBJ2-1, with 8 bases fitting TRBD2. The DNA end favors TRBJ2-7, so the J call may be wrong. This CDR3 region has 14 residues. The germline V gene has CDR1 SEHNR and CDR2 FQNEAQ (reference sequence). Here the CDR3 reads CASSSGGSYNEQYF. In DNA, the CDR3 is TGTGCCAGCAGTTCGGGGGGGTCCTACAATGAGCAGTACTTC.

This clonotype was seen at least ten times. CDR3 sequence: CSARDGAKQRETQYF. The CDR3 bases are TGCAGTGCTAGAGATGGGGCCAAACAGCGGGAGACCCAGTACTTC. The V gene is TRBV20-1, the J gene TRBJ2-5, with D perhaps given as TRBD1 or TRBD2 (5 bases each). Germline loops: CDR1 DFQATT, CDR2 SNEGSKA (reference sequence). V gave up 0 bases and J gave up 5 bases, with 16 bases separating them. This CDR3 is 15 amino acids long.